The 30 T cell receptor beta chains below all came from one sample that was sequenced in a study of T-cell reconstitution after alpha-beta-depleted transplantation in children. Unique molecular identifiers were built into the TCRbeta library. TCRdb re-analysed the PCR reads in MiXCR, keeping a single row per CDR3 protein. The sample holds 200,000 to 300,000 distinct CDR3 sequences; around 25% are singletons and the top ten take roughly 2.6%. The material was PBMCs, obtained before TCRalphabeta/CD19-depleted stem cell transplant. All receptors derive from a girl aged 2-9 years with Fanconi anemia, due to receive a stem cell transplant.

This clonotype showed up just a few times. In nucleotides, the CDR3 is TGCAGTGCCGCCTTCTTGGATGAGCAGTTCTTC. It translates to CSAAFLDEQFF. The V and J genes are TRBV20-1 and TRBJ2-1, with D unclear. This CDR3 has 11 amino acids. Germline values: CDR1 DFQATT, CDR2 SNEGSKA (reference sequence). V was clipped by 6 bases and J by 8 bases, with 11 bases between them.

This clonotype was observed once. The CDR3 loop is CSVVPLSGVGYTF. The CDR3 DNA reads TGCAGCGTTGTTCCCTTATCAGGGGTTGGCTACACCTTC. The V gene is TRBV29-1, the J gene TRBJ1-2, with D possibly matching TRBD1 (6 bases). The CDR3 has 13 residues. Between the trimmed V and J ends, which lost 4 bases and 7 bases, there was a span of 16 bases. Germline assignment: CDR1 SQVTM and CDR2 ANQGSEA.

The gene calls are TRBV20-1 and TRBJ2-7, with 11 bases aligning to TRBD2. Trimming removed 2 bases from V and 2 bases from J; junction bases left unmatched: 2. CDR3 length: 14 residues. Germline lookup yields CDR1 DFQATT and CDR2 SNEGSKA (reference sequence). CDR3 region: CSARTTSGAYEQYF. Written as DNA, the CDR3 is TGCAGTGCTAGAACGACTAGCGGGGCCTACGAGCAGTACTTC.

In its sample, this clonotype was seen many times. The V gene is TRBV2, the J gene TRBJ2-3; 8 nucleotides align to TRBD2. Trimming took 10 bases from V and 1 from J; bases not matched to a gene: 7. The CDR3 covers 14 residues. Germline CDR1 is SNHLY and CDR2 is FYNNEI. CDR3 region: CATIQRGRTDTQYF. The CDR3 nucleotides are TGTGCCACCATACAGCGGGGGCGCACAGATACGCAGTATTTT.

In its sample, this clonotype was seen many times. The chain recombines TRBV20-1 with TRBJ2-1; a weak D match, TRBD2 (5 bases). V shed 3 bases and J shed 9 bases, with 9 bases lying between them. Looked up from germline, CDR1 is DFQATT and CDR2 is SNEGSKA (reference sequence). The length of the CDR3 is 11 residues. CDR3: CSASGESEQFF. CDR3 DNA: TGCAGTGCTAGTGGGGAGAGTGAGCAGTTCTTC.

CDR3 amino acids: CASSVEARDYNEQFF. The DNA of the CDR3 is TGTGCCAGCAGCGTAGAGGCGAGAGACTACAATGAGCAGTTCTTC. The rearrangement links TRBV9 to TRBJ2-1, with D uncertain. CDR1 is SGDLS and CDR2 is YYNGEE in the germline V gene. Deletions cut 0 bases from V and 3 bases from J, with 10 bases between. The CDR3 has 15 residues.

This clonotype was counted at least ten times. The chain uses TRBV12-3 or TRBV12-4 and TRBJ1-1; no definite D call. CDR3 length: 15 residues. Trimming took off 2 bases at V and 3 bases at J, with 13 bases between the two ends. CDR3 in DNA: TGTGCCAGCAGTTTATTAGACGGGAGGGACACTGAAGCTTTCTTT. It translates to CASSLLDGRDTEAFF.

This clonotype was counted ten times or more. The chain recombines TRBV6-5 with TRBJ2-7; 15 bases align to TRBD2. CDR1 and CDR2 from the germline V gene are MNHEY and SVGAGI. J lost 2 bases, V lost 4 bases, and 0 bases had no gene match. CDR3 length equals 15 residues. The CDR3 reads CASSWTSGGAYEQYF. In DNA, the CDR3 is TGTGCCAGCAGTTGGACTAGCGGGGGGGCCTACGAGCAGTACTTC.

The chain joins TRBV24-1 to TRBJ2-2, with D possibly called TRBD1 or TRBD2 (6 bases each). Per the germline V gene, CDR1 is KGHDR and CDR2 is SFDVKD. The CDR3 extends over 22 amino acids. The ends were cut back, 0 bases at V and 0 bases at J, with 25 bases in the middle. The CDR3 is CATSDLRIGGLGTQTNTGELFF. CDR3 sequence (DNA): TGTGCCACCAGTGATTTGAGGATTGGGGGGCTAGGGACACAGACGAACACCGGGGAGCTGTTTTTT.

At least ten counts were recorded for this clonotype. J is TRBJ2-7 and V is TRBV6-5; D not resolved. This CDR3 comprises 12 residues. Trimming took off 6 bases at V and 3 bases at J, with 9 bases between the two ends. Germline V gene lookup returns CDR1 MNHEY and CDR2 SVGAGI. The CDR3 region is CASSGWGYEQYF. In DNA, the CDR3 is TGTGCCAGCAGCGGGTGGGGCTACGAGCAGTACTTC.

This chain uses TRBV28 with TRBJ2-2, with 9 bases lining up with TRBD1. Per germline, CDR1 MDHEN and CDR2 SYDVKM. V gave up 10 bases and J gave up 2 bases; unmatched junction bases: 17. The CDR3 loop spans 18 amino acids. CDR3: CATVFSGTGIFNTGELFF. In DNA form, the CDR3 reads TGTGCCACCGTCTTTTCCGGGACAGGGATATTTAACACCGGGGAGCTGTTTTTT.

CDR3 nucleotide sequence: TGTGCCACCAGTGATTTGGCTAGCGGGGGGGCCGAAGAGACCCAGTACTTC. Its translation is CATSDLASGGAEETQYF. The chain is built from TRBV24-1 and TRBJ2-5; TRBD2 matches 12 bases. The trim removed 0 bases at V and 3 bases at J, leaving 4 bases unmatched. CDR3 size: 17 residues. The germline gives CDR1 KGHDR, CDR2 SFDVKD.

On this clonotype itself: Given a much more abundant clone one base away, this may be a read error. Without the conserved terminal phenylalanine or tryptophan, this CDR3 likely stems from a read error. The genes are TRBV6-1 and TRBJ2-3; 10 nucleotides agree with TRBD2. Germline CDR1 reads MNHNS; CDR2 reads SASEGT. The V gene end was trimmed by 4 bases and the J gene end by 3 bases; junction bases not matched to a gene: 10. This CDR3 spans 17 amino acids. The CDR3 nucleotides are TGTGCCAGCAGTGTCGGGTTGAGCGGGAGGGGGACAGATACGCAGTATTCT. It codes for CASSVGLSGRGTDTQYS.

This clonotype was counted at least ten times. Written as DNA, the CDR3 is TGTGCCAGCAGCCTCTTAAGTGGGTCGCGGGGGGCCGGGTACGAGCAGTACTTC. Protein: CASSLLSGSRGAGYEQYF. The chain links TRBV4-2 to TRBJ2-7, with 8 bases matching TRBD2. V shed 4 bases and J 4 bases; nucleotides not matched to a gene: 18. Germline CDR1 is LGHNA and CDR2 is YNFKEQ. This CDR3 has 18 residues.

This clonotype was counted only a few times. V and J are TRBV12-3 or TRBV12-4 and TRBJ1-1; TRBD1 agrees at 8 bases. V was pared by 0 bases and J by 5 bases, with 8 bases of the junction left unmatched. This CDR3 spans 16 amino acids. DNA for the CDR3: TGTGCCAGCAGTTTAGCGCCAGGGGGCGGGGGGACTGAAGCTTTCTTT. It encodes CASSLAPGGGGTEAFF.

This clonotype was seen at least ten times. This chain connects TRBV10-2 to TRBJ2-7; 11 bases are shared with TRBD2. The CDR3 sequence is 13 residues long. Trimming cost V 8 bases and J 3 bases; bases outside gene matches: 3. Germline CDR1 and CDR2: WSHSY and SAAADI. CDR3 region: CASPGTSGYEQYF. The CDR3 nucleotides read TGCGCCAGCCCTGGGACTAGCGGCTACGAGCAGTACTTC.

This clonotype was seen more than once but under ten times. The chain uses TRBV20-1 and TRBJ2-3, with a tentative D call TRBD2 (6 bases). Deletions cut 3 bases from V and 0 bases from J, with 13 bases between. Germline V gene data show CDR1 as DFQATT and CDR2 as SNEGSKA (reference sequence). The CDR3 has 15 amino acids. CDR3 DNA: TGCAGTGCTAGTGTTTGGGGGACTAGCACAGATACGCAGTATTTT. Protein: CSASVWGTSTDTQYF.

The chain recombines TRBV29-1 with TRBJ1-1; unclear D gene. V lost 4 bases and J 7 bases, leaving 7 bases between the germline ends. Germline CDR1 and CDR2: SQVTM and ANQGSEA. CDR3 length equals 10 residues. The CDR3 DNA reads TGCAGCGTTGTCGGATTTGAAGCTTTCTTT. Its translation is CSVVGFEAFF.

This clonotype has a count of ten or more. The gene calls are TRBV29-1 and TRBJ2-7; D gene unclear. Trimming pared 4 bases from V and 2 bases from J, leaving 6 bases between. The CDR3 spans 11 residues. Germline values: CDR1 SQVTM, CDR2 ANQGSEA. The DNA for the CDR3 is TGCAGCGTTGGCGGACCCTACGAGCAGTACTTC. Amino acid sequence: CSVGGPYEQYF.

In this sample, this clonotype turned up a few times. The chain joins TRBV6-1 to TRBJ2-1, with a tentative D call TRBD2 (5 bases). Germline V lookup: CDR1 MNHNS, CDR2 SASEGT. There are 13 residues in the CDR3. Trimming removed 7 bases at V and 5 bases at J, with 12 bases between. This CDR3 is CASKRLTDNEQFF. The CDR3 DNA reads as TGTGCCAGCAAGCGGCTTACAGACAATGAGCAGTTCTTC.

The CDR3 loop reads CASSLVGSGASTDTQYF. CDR3 nucleotides: TGCGCCAGCAGCTTGGTGGGTAGCGGGGCTAGCACAGATACGCAGTATTTT. The V gene is TRBV5-1, the J gene TRBJ2-3; 8 bases agree with TRBD2. V lost 0 bases to trimming and J lost 0 bases; unmatched junction nucleotides: 6. Germline V CDR1 and CDR2: SGHRS, YFSETQ. This CDR3 has 17 amino acids. The variable domain in full, with the rest retrieved from reference TRBV5-1 and TRBJ2-3, is KAGVTQTPRYLIKTRGQQVTLSCSPISGHRSVSWYQQTPGQGLQFLFEYFSETQRNKGNFPGRFSGRQFSNSRSEMNVSTLELGDSALYLCASSLVGSGASTDTQYFGPGTRLTVL.

The V call is TRBV6-1, the J call TRBJ2-1; D is unresolved. Germline V gene data show CDR1 as MNHNS and CDR2 as SASEGT. The V and J ends lost 6 bases and 0 bases respectively, with 6 bases between them. CDR3 length: 13 residues. CDR3 DNA sequence: TGTGCCAGCAGACTTAGCTCCTACAATGAGCAGTTCTTC. Its translation is CASRLSSYNEQFF.

This clonotype has at least ten counts. This chain connects TRBV29-1 to TRBJ2-2, with TRBD2 matching 9 bases. V trimming: 4 bases; J trimming: 5 bases; junction bases outside the gene matches: 5. The CDR3 has 14 residues. Germline V CDR1 and CDR2: SQVTM, ANQGSEA. This CDR3 reads CSVVVLAGTGELFF. The CDR3 DNA reads as TGCAGCGTTGTAGTTCTAGCGGGGACCGGGGAGCTGTTTTTT.

The chain joins TRBV12-3 or TRBV12-4 to TRBJ2-7; the match to TRBD1 covers 9 bases. CDR3 length: 13 residues. With 5 bases clipped from V and 6 bases from J, the junction kept 5 bases outside the gene matches. CDR3 nucleotide sequence: TGTGCCAGCAGTCCCGGGACAGGGTTCGAGCAGTACTTC. This gives the protein CASSPGTGFEQYF.

This chain connects TRBV20-1 to TRBJ2-5; unclear D gene. The CDR3 is made up of 11 amino acids. V dropped 2 bases and J dropped 5 bases, with 6 bases sitting between them. Germline V lookup: CDR1 DFQATT, CDR2 SNEGSKA (reference sequence). The CDR3 DNA follows: TGCAGTGCTAGATTGGGGGAGACCCAGTACTTC. It codes for CSARLGETQYF.

This clonotype has a handful of counts. The J gene is TRBJ1-1, the V gene TRBV7-2; no clear D gene. The V end lost 7 bases, the J end lost 4 bases, and 13 bases lay between the germline ends. Germline CDR1 reads SGHTA; CDR2 reads FQGNSA. The CDR3 length is 13 residues. This CDR3 reads CASNRGRVTEAFF. Here the CDR3 DNA reads TGTGCCAGCAACCGTGGTAGGGTCACTGAAGCTTTCTTT.

In this sample, this clonotype turned up many times. Given a much more abundant clone one base away, this may be a read error. The V and J genes are TRBV29-1 and TRBJ2-7, with 9 bases lining up with TRBD2. After removal of 2 bases from V and 1 base from J, the junction contained 0 bases not matched to a gene. Germline V lookup: CDR1 SQVTM, CDR2 ANQGSEA. The CDR3 runs to 13 residues. The DNA for the CDR3 is TGCAGCGTTGAAAGCGGGAGGTCCTACGAGCAGTACTTC. Translated, it gives CSVESGRSYEQYF.

This chain connects TRBV4-2 to TRBJ2-3; 8 bases match TRBD2. V trimming: 8 bases; J trimming: 6 bases; junction bases outside the gene matches: 10. The V gene's germline CDR1 is LGHNA and CDR2 YNFKEQ. The CDR3 has 14 residues. The CDR3 region has the DNA TGTGCCAGCGGAAAAGCGGGGGAAGGCGATACGCAGTATTTT. As protein: CASGKAGEGDTQYF.

This clonotype occurred many times. The chain carries TRBV29-1 and TRBJ2-3; D unclear. In germline, CDR1 is SQVTM, CDR2 ANQGSEA. This CDR3 has 10 amino acids. The V end was cut by 7 bases, the J end by 6 bases, with 8 bases between. This chain's CDR3 is CSASDDTQYF. The CDR3 DNA reads as TGCAGCGCGTCGGATGATACGCAGTATTTT.

The chain has TRBV10-3 and TRBJ2-1; 9 bases match TRBD2. CDR1 is ENHRY, CDR2 SYGVKD, per germline. V lost 6 bases to trimming and J lost 7 bases; unmatched junction nucleotides: 10. This CDR3 region has 15 residues. CDR3: CAIRPSSGRRNEQFF. CDR3 nucleotide sequence: TGTGCCATCAGGCCTAGTAGCGGGAGAAGGAATGAGCAGTTCTTC.